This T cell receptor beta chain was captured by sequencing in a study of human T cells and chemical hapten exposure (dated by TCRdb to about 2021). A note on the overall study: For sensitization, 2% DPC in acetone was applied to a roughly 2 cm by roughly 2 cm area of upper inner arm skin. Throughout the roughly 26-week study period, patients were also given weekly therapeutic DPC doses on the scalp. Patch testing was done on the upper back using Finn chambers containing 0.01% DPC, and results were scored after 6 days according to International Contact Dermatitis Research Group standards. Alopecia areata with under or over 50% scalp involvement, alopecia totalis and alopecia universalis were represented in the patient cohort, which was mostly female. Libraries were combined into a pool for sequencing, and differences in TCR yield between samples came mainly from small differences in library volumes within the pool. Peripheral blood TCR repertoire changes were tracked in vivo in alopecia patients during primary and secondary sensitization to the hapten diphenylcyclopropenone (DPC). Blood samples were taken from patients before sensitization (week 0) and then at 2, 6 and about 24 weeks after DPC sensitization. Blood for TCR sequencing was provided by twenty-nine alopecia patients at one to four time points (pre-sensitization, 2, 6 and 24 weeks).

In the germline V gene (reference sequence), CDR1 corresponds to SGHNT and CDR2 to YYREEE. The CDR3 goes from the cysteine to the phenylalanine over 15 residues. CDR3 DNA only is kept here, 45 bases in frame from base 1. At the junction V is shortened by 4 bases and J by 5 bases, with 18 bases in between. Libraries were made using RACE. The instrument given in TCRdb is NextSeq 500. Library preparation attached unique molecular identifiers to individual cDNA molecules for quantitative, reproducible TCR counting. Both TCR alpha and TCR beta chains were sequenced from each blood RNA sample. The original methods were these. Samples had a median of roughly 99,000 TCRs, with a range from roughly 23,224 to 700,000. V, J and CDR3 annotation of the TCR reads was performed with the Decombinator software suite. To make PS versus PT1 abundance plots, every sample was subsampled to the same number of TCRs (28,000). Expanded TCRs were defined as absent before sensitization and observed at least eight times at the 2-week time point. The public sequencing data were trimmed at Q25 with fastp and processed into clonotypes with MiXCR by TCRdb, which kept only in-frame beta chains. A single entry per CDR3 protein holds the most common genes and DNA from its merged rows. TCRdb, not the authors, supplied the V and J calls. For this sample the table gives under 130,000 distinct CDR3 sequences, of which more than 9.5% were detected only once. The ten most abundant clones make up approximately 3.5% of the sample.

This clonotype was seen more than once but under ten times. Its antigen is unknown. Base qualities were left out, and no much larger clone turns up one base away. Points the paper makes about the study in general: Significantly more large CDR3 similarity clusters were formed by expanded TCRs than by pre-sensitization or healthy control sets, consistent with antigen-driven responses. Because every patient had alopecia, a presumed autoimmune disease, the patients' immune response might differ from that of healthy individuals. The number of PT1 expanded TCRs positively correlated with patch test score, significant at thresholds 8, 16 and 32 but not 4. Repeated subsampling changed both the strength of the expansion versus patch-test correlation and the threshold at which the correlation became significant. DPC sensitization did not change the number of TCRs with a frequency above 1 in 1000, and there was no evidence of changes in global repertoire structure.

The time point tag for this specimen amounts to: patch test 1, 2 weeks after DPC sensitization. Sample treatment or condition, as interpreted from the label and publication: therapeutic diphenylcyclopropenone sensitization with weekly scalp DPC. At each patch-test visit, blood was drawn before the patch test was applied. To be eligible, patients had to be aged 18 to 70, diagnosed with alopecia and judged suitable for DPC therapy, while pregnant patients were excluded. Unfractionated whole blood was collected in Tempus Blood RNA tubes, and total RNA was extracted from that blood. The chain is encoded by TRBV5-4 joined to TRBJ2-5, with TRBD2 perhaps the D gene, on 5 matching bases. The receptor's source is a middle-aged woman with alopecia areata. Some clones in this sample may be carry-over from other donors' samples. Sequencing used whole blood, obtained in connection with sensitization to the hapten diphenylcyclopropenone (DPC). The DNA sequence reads TGTGCCAGCAGCGTTGAGTCGCGCCGGAGGGAGACCCAGTACTTC. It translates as CASSVESRRRETQYF.